This T cell receptor (beta chain) was captured in a study of siplizumab effects on memory and regulatory T cells. Points on this clone: No antigen is known for it.

General study results and limits: With siplizumab, cumulative frequency of CD4+ memory-derived alloreactive sequences dropped significantly.

From germline, CDR1 is ENHRY and CDR2 SYGVKD. The CDR3 covers 16 residues. The V gene end was trimmed by 5 bases and the J gene end by 4 bases; junction bases not matched to a gene: 9. Assayed TCR templates numbered about 90,000 for each sample. Here immunoSEQ multiplex PCR was the method, and the copy in TCRdb shows in-frame clones only, minus some. The data hold 90,000 to 110,000 clones, with roughly 94% observed a single time. The rearrangement joins TRBV10-3 to TRBJ2-5; 11 bases align to TRBD2. Sequences were obtained from Tregs sorted from blood. The receptor comes from a human donor in good health. This CDR3 reads CAISPHSGGARETQYF. Written as DNA, the CDR3 is TGTGCCATCAGTCCTCATAGCGGGGGGGCTCGAGAGACCCAGTACTTC.